This TCR beta chain came from a study of T and B cells in COVID-19 patients. Study context: Of around 21 active-infection patients, more than nine were critically ill with mechanical ventilation or extracorporeal membrane oxygenation.

Findings and caveats of the study: In COVID-19 patients, T cell receptor beta variable and joining gene use was reportedly strongly skewed. Of 2,331 TCR clusters found only in the recovered cohort, 31 had low generation probability. At recovery TRB diversity and richness exceeded healthy donors, after highly clonal active COVID-19 repertoires.

From blood, roughly 250-550 ng of genomic DNA served as TRB template. The count of this clonotype is one. What it recognizes is unknown. Multiplex PCR with BIOMED2 TRB-A/B primer pools amplified TRB rearrangements. TCRdb used MiXCR to reprocess the multiplex PCR reads, holding one entry per CDR3 protein. The profile shows under 7,000 distinct CDR3 sequences, roughly 26% of them singletons. The J segment lost 4 bases and the V segment lost 0 bases, leaving 7 bases of the junction unmatched. The CDR3 runs to 16 residues. Germline-derived CDR1 and CDR2 are DFQATT and SNEGSKA (reference sequence). The specimen was blood. This sequence joins TRBV20-1 and TRBJ1-3, with 9 bases that match TRBD1. The source of this sequence is a human donor with active COVID-19. CDR3 in DNA: TGCAGTGCTAGAGATTCGGACAGGGGAGCGGGAAACACCATATATTTT. Protein product: CSARDSDRGAGNTIYF.